The 14 T cell receptor beta chains given below trace back to one sample, sequenced in a study of early T cells in non-severe SARS-CoV-2 infection. TCRdb re-called the 5' RACE reads through MiXCR, storing one row per CDR3 protein. The sample has about 98,000 distinct CDR3 sequences, approximately 11% seen once. Sequencing was done on a sample of whole blood. These receptors were taken from an adult who was a healthcare worker with PCR-confirmed SARS-CoV-2 infection or an uninfected control (not recorded which).

This clonotype was observed a few times. The genes are TRBV15 and TRBJ1-6; D is possibly TRBD1 (6 bases). This CDR3 comprises 14 residues. Per the germline V gene, CDR1 is LNHNV and CDR2 is YYDKDF (reference sequence). Between the trimmed V and J ends, which lost 5 bases and 6 bases, there was a span of 11 bases. The CDR3 bases are TGTGCCACCAGCCGGGGGGCCGGTAATTCACCCCTCCACTTT. Protein product: CATSRGAGNSPLHF.

The CDR3 nucleotides are TGCAGTGCTAGTGACGGGAAATCGAATGAGCAGTTCTTC. It specifies CSASDGKSNEQFF. The chain employs TRBV20-1 and TRBJ2-1; possible D gene TRBD2, 5 bases. The CDR3 consists of 13 residues. V was cut by 3 bases and J by 7 bases, with 13 bases left in between. CDR1 DFQATT and CDR2 SNEGSKA come from the germline V gene (reference sequence).

V gene TRBV5-4 combines with J gene TRBJ2-1, with 12 bases identical to TRBD2. V dropped 3 bases and J dropped 7; count of bases not matched to a gene: 11. The CDR3 is made up of 17 amino acids. Germline V gene data show CDR1 as SGHNT and CDR2 as YYREEE (reference sequence). CDR3 amino acids: CASSSGPTSGRLNEQFF. CDR3 in DNA: TGTGCCAGCAGCTCAGGACCCACTAGCGGGAGGTTGAATGAGCAGTTCTTC.

The sample holds a few counts of this clonotype. This sequence joins TRBV2 and TRBJ1-3; 7 nucleotides line up with TRBD1. Germline V lookup: CDR1 SNHLY, CDR2 FYNNEI. The CDR3 has 13 amino acids. Unmatched junction bases numbered 2, after V lost 5 bases and J lost 4 bases. The DNA of the CDR3 is TGTGCCAGCAGTTCGGACAGGGGAAACACCATATATTTT. It codes for CASSSDRGNTIYF.

This clonotype was recorded many times. The rearrangement uses TRBV18 and TRBJ1-1; 7 bases are a match to TRBD1. There are 14 residues in the CDR3. V shed 2 bases and J 5 bases; nucleotides not matched to a gene: 5. CDR1 and CDR2 (germline): KGHSH, LQKENI. This CDR3 is CASSPGTVNTEAFF. As DNA, the CDR3 is TGTGCCAGCTCACCAGGGACAGTAAATACTGAAGCTTTCTTT. The entire variable domain, with the rest obtained from reference TRBV18 and TRBJ1-1, is as follows: NAGVMQNPRHLVRRRGQEARLRCSPMKGHSHVYWYRQLPEEGLKFMVYLQKENIIDESGMPKERFSAEFPKEGPSILRIQQVVRGDSAAYFCASSPGTVNTEAFFGQGTRLTVV.

Notes on this clonotype: This may arise from a read error, as a much more abundant clone is one base away. V usage is TRBV3-1 and J usage is TRBJ2-3, with unresolved D. In germline, CDR1 is LGHDT, CDR2 YNNKEL (reference sequence). V was shortened by 4 bases and J by 1 base, with 12 bases between the two germline ends. CDR3 size: 15 residues. DNA of the CDR3: TGTGCCAGCAGCCGAGATGAAGTCCGCACAGATACGCAGTATTTT. As protein: CASSRDEVRTDTQYF.

The rearrangement links TRBV29-1 to TRBJ2-5; TRBD2 aligns across 10 bases. Germline CDR1 and CDR2: SQVTM and ANQGSEA. This CDR3 is 15 amino acids long. Trimming at V came to 2 bases and at J to 5 bases, leaving 8 bases not matched to a gene. CDR3 bases: TGCAGCGTTGAAAACCTAGCGGGAGCTTGGGAGACCCAGTACTTC. This translates into CSVENLAGAWETQYF. The variable domain in full, with the rest retrieved from reference TRBV29-1 and TRBJ2-5, is SAVISQKPSRDICQRGTSLTIQCQVDSQVTMMFWYRQQPGQSLTLIATANQGSEATYESGFVIDKFPISRPNLTFSTLTVSNMSPEDSSIYLCSVENLAGAWETQYFGPGTRLLVL.

On this clonotype: Likely a read error: the CDR3 ends without its conserved phenylalanine or tryptophan. CDR3 nucleotides: TGTGCCAGCAGCTTAGGACCCTACAATGAGCAGTTCCTC. The encoded protein is CASSLGPYNEQFL. The V gene is TRBV7-2, the J gene TRBJ2-1; D remains unclear. Trimming left V 1 base short and J 2 bases short, with 3 bases between. CDR3 size: 13 residues. Germline CDR1 is SGHTA and CDR2 is FQGNSA.

There are a few counts of this clonotype. This chain links TRBV10-3 with TRBJ1-1; D not resolved. In germline, CDR1 is ENHRY, CDR2 SYGVKD. The V and J ends lost 8 bases and 1 base respectively, with 11 bases between them. The CDR3 spans 13 residues. The CDR3 DNA follows: TGTGCCATCTCTGCAAATTCGAACACTGAAGCTTTCTTT. Its translation: CAISANSNTEAFF.

This clonotype was counted only a few times. The gene calls are TRBV2 and TRBJ2-7; 15 bases agree with TRBD2. The CDR3 is 14 amino acids. CDR1 SNHLY and CDR2 FYNNEI come from the germline V gene. J was trimmed by 9 bases and V by 4 bases; bases with no gene match: 4. The chain's CDR3 is CASSGTSGREVQYF. CDR3 nucleotide sequence: TGTGCCAGCAGTGGGACTAGCGGGAGGGAGGTGCAGTACTTC.

This clonotype was detected once. V is TRBV20-1 and J is TRBJ2-3; 8 nucleotides line up with TRBD2. Germline values: CDR1 DFQATT, CDR2 SNEGSKA (reference sequence). The trim removed 0 bases at V and 3 bases at J, leaving 5 bases unmatched. This CDR3 contains 15 residues. DNA of the CDR3: TGCAGTGCTAGAGATCGTAGACTAGCGACAGATACGCAGTATTTT. Protein product: CSARDRRLATDTQYF.

This clonotype was observed a few times. At one end the junction does not follow the germline gene, possibly because of a read error. The CDR3 DNA follows: TGCGCCTTTTTGCGGGGGAAGGTGAACGCCGGGGAGCTGTTTTTT. Translation gives CAFLRGKVNAGELFF. This chain links TRBV23-1 with TRBJ2-2; 7 bases fit TRBD2. TRBV23-1 is noted as an ORF with a role that remains uncertain. The CDR3 has 15 residues.

This clonotype was recorded once. The J gene is TRBJ1-1, the V gene TRBV20-1; the D gene is possibly TRBD1 (5 bases). Trimming left V 0 bases short and J 5 bases short, with 16 bases between. CDR1 and CDR2 (germline): DFQATT, SNEGSKA (reference sequence). CDR3 length equals 15 residues. The CDR3 DNA follows: TGCAGTGCTAGAGATGTTAGCCGGGGGTGGACTGAAGCTTTCTTT. Its translation is CSARDVSRGWTEAFF.

V gene TRBV5-1 combines with J gene TRBJ2-5; D remains unclear. This CDR3 is built from 14 residues. Germline CDR1 is SGHRS and CDR2 is YFSETQ. V lost 1 base and J 3 bases, leaving 10 bases between the germline ends. CDR3 sequence (DNA): TGCGCCAGCAGCTTGATGCTCCCGGAAGAGACCCAGTACTTC. Protein sequence: CASSLMLPEETQYF. Full variable domain (rest looked up from reference TRBV5-1 and TRBJ2-5): KAGVTQTPRYLIKTRGQQVTLSCSPISGHRSVSWYQQTPGQGLQFLFEYFSETQRNKGNFPGRFSGRQFSNSRSEMNVSTLELGDSALYLCASSLMLPEETQYFGPGTRLLVL.